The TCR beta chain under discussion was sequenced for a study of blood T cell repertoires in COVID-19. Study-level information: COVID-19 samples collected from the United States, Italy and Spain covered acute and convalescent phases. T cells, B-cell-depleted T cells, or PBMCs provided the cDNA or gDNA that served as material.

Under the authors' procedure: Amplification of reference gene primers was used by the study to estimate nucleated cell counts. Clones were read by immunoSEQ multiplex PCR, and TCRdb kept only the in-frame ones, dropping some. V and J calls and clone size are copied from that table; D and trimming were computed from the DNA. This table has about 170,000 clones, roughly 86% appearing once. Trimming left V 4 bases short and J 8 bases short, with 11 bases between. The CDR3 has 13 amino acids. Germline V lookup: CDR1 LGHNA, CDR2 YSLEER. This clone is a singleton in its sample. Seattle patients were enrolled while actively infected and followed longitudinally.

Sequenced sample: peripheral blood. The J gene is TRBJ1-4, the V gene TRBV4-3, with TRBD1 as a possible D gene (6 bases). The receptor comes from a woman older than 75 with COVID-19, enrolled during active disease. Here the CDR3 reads CASSPHTGEKLFF. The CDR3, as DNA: TGCGCCAGCAGCCCACATACAGGGGAAAAACTGTTTTTT.